Listed here is a single T cell receptor beta chain. The antigen remains unidentified. This entry is derived from a study of OX40 agonist ivuxolimab in advanced cancers. Study as a whole: Ivuxolimab doses were 0.01, 0.1, 0.3, 1.5, 3 or 10 mg/kg every 2 weeks. Cancers in dose escalation were hepatocellular, melanoma, renal cell and head and neck. There were three patients with partial responses, one having hepatocellular carcinoma and two cutaneous melanoma.

Produced via immunoSEQ multiplex PCR; TCRdb's table is partial and in-frame only. The top ten clones hold around 5.5% of a sample with 100,000 or so clones, roughly nine tenths of them seen once. Study outcomes and limitations: On average, CD8+ T cells had more expanded clones than CD4+.

CDR1 SGHVS and CDR2 FNYEAQ come from the germline V gene. The CDR3 covers 14 residues. Trimming cost V 5 bases and J 3 bases, with 13 bases left between them. This TCR was sampled from an adult with an advanced solid tumor such as melanoma, head and neck, liver or kidney cancer. The specimen comprised CD4+ or CD8+ T cells sorted from blood, sampled in a trial of the OX40 agonist ivuxolimab. V usage is TRBV7-6 and J usage is TRBJ2-5, with unresolved D. CDR3 in DNA: TGTGCCAGCAGCCATCGTTTGGCGGAAGAGACCCAGTACTTC. It yields the protein CASSHRLAEETQYF.